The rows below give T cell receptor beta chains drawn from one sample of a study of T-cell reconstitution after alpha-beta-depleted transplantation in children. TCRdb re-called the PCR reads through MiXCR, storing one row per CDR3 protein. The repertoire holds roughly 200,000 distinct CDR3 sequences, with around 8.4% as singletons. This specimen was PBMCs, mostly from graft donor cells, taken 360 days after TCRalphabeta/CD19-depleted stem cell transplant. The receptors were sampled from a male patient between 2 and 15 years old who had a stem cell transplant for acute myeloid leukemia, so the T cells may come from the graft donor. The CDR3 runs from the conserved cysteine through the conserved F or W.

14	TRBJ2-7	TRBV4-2	CARSLGLVGNEQYF
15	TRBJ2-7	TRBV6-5	CASSYSGTGSYEQYF
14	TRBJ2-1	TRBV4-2	CASRTSGAGGEQFF
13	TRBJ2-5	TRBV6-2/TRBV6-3	CASSYSRVETQYF
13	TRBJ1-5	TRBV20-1	CSVRALLNQPQHF
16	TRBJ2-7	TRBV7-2	CASSLVASGSVYEQYF
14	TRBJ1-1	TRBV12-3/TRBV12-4	CASSIRQGKFEAFF
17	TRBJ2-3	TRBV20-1	CCASQPLTGRLGDTQYF
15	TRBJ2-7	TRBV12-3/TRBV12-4	CASSSQAGGGYEQYF
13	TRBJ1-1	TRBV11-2	CASSQTLDTEAFF
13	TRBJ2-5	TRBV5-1	CASSPDGQETQYF
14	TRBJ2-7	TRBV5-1	CASSLYGELYEQYF
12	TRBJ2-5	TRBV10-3	CATSAMRETQYF
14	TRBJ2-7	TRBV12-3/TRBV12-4	CASSPSLGPVEQYF
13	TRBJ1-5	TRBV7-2	CASSLTGRQPQHF
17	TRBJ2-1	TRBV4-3	CASSHFILAGGYNEQFF
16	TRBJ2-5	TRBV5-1	CASTLFQGGGRETQYF
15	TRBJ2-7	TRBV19	CASSISASGVYEQYF
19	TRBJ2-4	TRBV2	CAICLAGARGRLAKNIQYF
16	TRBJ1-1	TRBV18	CASSPPGTGDPTEAFF
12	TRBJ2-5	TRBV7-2	CASSFRGETQYF
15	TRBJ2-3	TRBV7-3	CASSPAGGRPDTQYF
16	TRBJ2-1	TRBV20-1	CSARTSGSLSYNEQFF
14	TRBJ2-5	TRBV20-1	CSARLGAPQETQYF
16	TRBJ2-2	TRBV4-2	CASSQVGGANTGELFF
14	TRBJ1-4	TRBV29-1	CSVKGAATNEKLFF
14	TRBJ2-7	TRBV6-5	CASSYSPGPYEQYF
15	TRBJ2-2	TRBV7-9	CASSSGTANTGELFF
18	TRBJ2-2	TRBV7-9	CASHGGTSGNANTGELFF
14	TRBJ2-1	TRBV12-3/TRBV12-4	CASSVASGHNEQFF
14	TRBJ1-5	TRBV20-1	CSAGGRVGNQPQHF
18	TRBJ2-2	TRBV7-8	CASSRRLGQGANTGELFF
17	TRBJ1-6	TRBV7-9	CASSHAGRFSYNSPLHF
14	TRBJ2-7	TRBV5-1	CASSLAGSSYEQYF
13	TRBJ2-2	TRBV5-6	CASSIQGYGELFF
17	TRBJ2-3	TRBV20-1	CSASPPLGRTPTDTQYF
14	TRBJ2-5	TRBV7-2	CASSLVGLQETQYF
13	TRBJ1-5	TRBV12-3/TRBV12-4	CASSTSRDQPQHF
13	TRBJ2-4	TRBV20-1	CSAPGLPKGGQYF
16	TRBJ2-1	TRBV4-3	CASSLEGLAGKGGQFF
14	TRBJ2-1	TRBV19	CASSIRLAYNEQFF
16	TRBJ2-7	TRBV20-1	CSAQGLAGGLSYEQYF
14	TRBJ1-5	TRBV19	CASRQTGGSQPQHF
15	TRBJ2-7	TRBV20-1	CSARAARTGPYEQYF
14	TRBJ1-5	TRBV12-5	CASAPDTSNQPQHF
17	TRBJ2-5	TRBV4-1	CASSQGASGYAQETQYF
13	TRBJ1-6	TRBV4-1	CASSQGQGPPLHF
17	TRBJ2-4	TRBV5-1	CASSFGGTSGEYYIQYF
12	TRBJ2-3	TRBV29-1	CSAEGGTDTQYF
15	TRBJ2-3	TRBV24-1	CATSRGQGVPDTQYF
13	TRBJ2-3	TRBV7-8	CASSFGRWDTQYF
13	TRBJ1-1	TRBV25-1	CASSFGWNTEAFF
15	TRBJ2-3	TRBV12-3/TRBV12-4	CASRSDRISTDTQYF
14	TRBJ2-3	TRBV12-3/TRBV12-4	CASSFAPRADTQYF
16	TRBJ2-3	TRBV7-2	CASSATTSGGIDTQYF
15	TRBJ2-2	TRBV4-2	CASSPRTSHTGELFF
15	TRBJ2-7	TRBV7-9	CASSQDRAFSYEQYF
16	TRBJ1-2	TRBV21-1	CASSLLAGAGLYGYTF
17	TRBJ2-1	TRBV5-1	CASSLVGTSGGYNEQFF
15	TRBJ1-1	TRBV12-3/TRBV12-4	CASSPRGGGQVEAFF